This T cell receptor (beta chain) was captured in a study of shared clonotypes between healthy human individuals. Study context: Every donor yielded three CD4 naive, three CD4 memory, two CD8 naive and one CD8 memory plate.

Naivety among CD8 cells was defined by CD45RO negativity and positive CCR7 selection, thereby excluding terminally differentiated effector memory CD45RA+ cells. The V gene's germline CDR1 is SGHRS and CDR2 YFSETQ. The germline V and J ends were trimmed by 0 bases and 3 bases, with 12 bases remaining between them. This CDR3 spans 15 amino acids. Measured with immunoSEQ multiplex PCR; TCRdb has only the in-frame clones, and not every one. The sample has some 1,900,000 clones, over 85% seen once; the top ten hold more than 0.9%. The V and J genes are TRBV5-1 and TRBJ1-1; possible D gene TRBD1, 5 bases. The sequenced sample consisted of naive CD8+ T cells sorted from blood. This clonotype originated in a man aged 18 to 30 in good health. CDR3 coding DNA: TGCGCCAGCAGCTTGGGGGGCAGATATGACACTGAAGCTTTCTTT. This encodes CASSLGGRYDTEAFF.